The clone carrying this T cell receptor beta chain was recorded at least ten times. Building of the TCR beta libraries involved iRepertoire HTBI primers and Arm-PCR of CDR3 regions. TCRdb redid the calling of the multiplex PCR reads with MiXCR, one entry per CDR3 protein. The table has 350,000 to 450,000 distinct CDR3 sequences, 15% seen once. The CDR3 spans 17 residues. V lost 0 bases and J lost 4, with 18 bases in between. Germline V gives CDR1 MNHEY, CDR2 SVGAGI. Documented time point: newly diagnosed GD, antithyroid drugs for less than 3 months. Scientists built the TCR library using RNA that was extracted from PBMCs. The data were obtained in a study of regulatory T cells in long-lasting Graves disease. The same specimen was also included in a second study, on T cells in Graves' hyperthyroidism and ophthalmopathy.

The sequencing here drew on peripheral blood mononuclear cells (PBMCs), taken at new diagnosis, from a patient treated with antithyroid drugs. The V call is TRBV6-5, the J call TRBJ2-5, with D hard to call. This TCR was sampled from a woman in her forties with Graves disease. The CDR3 region is CASSYSAAGTTRETQYF. DNA of the CDR3: TGTGCCAGCAGTTACTCAGCCGCAGGTACCACTCGAGAGACCCAGTACTTC.